This T cell receptor (beta chain) comes out of a study of cytomegalovirus exposure and HLA in healthy donors. General study results and limits: According to a subsequent analysis, TCR clusters from the first cohort were inclined to appear together in the 120 validation repertoires. In vitro assays verified that a few CMV-associated chains recognized CMV antigens specifically.

The donors belonged to the roughly 110-subject validation cohort, separate from the roughly 650-subject first cohort. The table came from immunoSEQ multiplex PCR; TCRdb's copy has only in-frame clones and leaves some out. The sample consists of roughly 150,000 clones, approximately 86% of them appearing once. V trimming: 2 bases; J trimming: 7 bases; junction bases outside the gene matches: 3. The CDR3 runs 14 residues. CDR1 and CDR2 from the germline V gene are SQVTM and ANQGSEA. About this clone: No antigen is known for it.

The clonotype originates from a woman aged 18-29 years in good health and CMV-seronegative. The sample comprised PBMCs. V gene TRBV29-1 combines with J gene TRBJ2-3, with 13 nucleotides matching TRBD2. The CDR3: CSVETGLAGYTQYF. CDR3 nucleotides: TGCAGCGTTGAAACGGGACTAGCGGGGTATACGCAGTATTTT.